This T cell receptor beta chain was observed in a study of blood T cell repertoires in COVID-19. Study overall: The analysed material was cDNA or gDNA that came from T cells, B-cell-depleted T cells, or PBMCs.

The assay was immunoSEQ multiplex PCR, and TCRdb's table has in-frame clones only and misses some. The sample yields approximately 200,000 clones, about 83% seen once. The J segment lost 7 bases and the V segment lost 2 bases, leaving 9 bases of the junction unmatched. In germline, CDR1 is SEHNR, CDR2 FQNEAQ (reference sequence). The CDR3 is 15 amino acids. Enrolment of Seattle patients took place during active infection, and they were followed longitudinally. The source material was peripheral blood. This receptor was obtained from a person aged 65-85 years with COVID-19, enrolled during active disease. The chain uses TRBV7-9 and TRBJ1-2; 8 bases are a match to TRBD1. CDR3 nucleotides: TGTGCCAGCAGCTTACCCCCGTCAGGGGGCGTTGGCTACACCTTC. Its translation: CASSLPPSGGVGYTF.